This TCR beta chain was captured in a study of shared clonotypes between healthy human individuals. Study overall: Donors, aged 18 to 49, were two women and a few men.

Each replicate PCR on the sorted subsets used about 0.2 ug DNA (around 30,000 T cell genomes). TCRdb's table, derived via immunoSEQ multiplex PCR, lists solely in-frame clones and lacks some. The sample includes about 960,000 clones, roughly 72% of them seen just once. Notes on this clone: The antigen is undetermined.

Study-level findings and limits: The authors sampled blood alone, and tissue repertoires likely differ. A generally larger estimated richness was seen in naive subsets than in memory subsets.

The CDR3 is made up of 19 amino acids. The germline gives CDR1 SGHRS, CDR2 YFSETQ. V lost 0 bases to trimming and J lost 2 bases, with 24 bases between them. Sequenced: memory CD4+ T cells sorted from blood. Documented subset: CD45RA-negative fraction. The chain recombines TRBV5-1 with TRBJ2-7, with D perhaps given as TRBD1 or TRBD2 (7 bases each). This sequence was found in a man younger than 35 in good health. The CDR3 nucleotides are TGCGCCAGCAGCTTGGAACCCAGGGGGGGCCGAACTTTTCCCTACGAGCAGTACTTC. The encoded protein is CASSLEPRGGRTFPYEQYF.